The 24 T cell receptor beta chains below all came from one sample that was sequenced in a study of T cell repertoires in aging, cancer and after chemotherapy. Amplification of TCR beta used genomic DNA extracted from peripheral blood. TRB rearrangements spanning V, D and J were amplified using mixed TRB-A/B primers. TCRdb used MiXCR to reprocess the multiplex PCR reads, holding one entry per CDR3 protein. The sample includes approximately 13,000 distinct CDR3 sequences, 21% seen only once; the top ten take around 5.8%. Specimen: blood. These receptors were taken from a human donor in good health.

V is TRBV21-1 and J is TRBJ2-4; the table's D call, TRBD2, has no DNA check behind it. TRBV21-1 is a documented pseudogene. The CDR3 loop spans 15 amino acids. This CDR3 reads CASSAGSNRRDIQYF. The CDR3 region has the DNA TGTGCCAGCTCGGCAGGGTCGAACCGCCGGGACATTCAGTACTTC.

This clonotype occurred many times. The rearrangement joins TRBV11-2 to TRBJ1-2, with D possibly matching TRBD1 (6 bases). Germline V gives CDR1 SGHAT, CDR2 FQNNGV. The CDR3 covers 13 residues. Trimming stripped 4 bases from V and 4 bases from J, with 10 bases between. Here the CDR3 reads CASSSGTPYGYTF. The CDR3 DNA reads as TGTGCCAGCAGCTCCGGGACACCCTATGGCTACACCTTC. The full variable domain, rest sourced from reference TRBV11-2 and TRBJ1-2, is EAGVAQSPRYKIIEKRQSVAFWCNPISGHATLYWYQQILGQGPKLLIQFQNNGVVDDSQLPKDRFSAERLKGVDSTLKIQPAKLEDSAVYLCASSSGTPYGYTFGSGTRLTVV.

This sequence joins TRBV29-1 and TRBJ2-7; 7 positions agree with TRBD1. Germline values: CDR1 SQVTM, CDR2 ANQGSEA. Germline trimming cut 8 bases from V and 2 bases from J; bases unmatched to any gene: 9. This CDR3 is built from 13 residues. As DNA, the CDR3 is TGCAGCACCTACGGGGACAGTCCCTACGAGCAGTACTTC. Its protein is CSTYGDSPYEQYF.

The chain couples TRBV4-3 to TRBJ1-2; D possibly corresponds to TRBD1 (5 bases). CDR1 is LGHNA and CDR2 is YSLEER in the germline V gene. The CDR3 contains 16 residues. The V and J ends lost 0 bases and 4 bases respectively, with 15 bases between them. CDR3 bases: TGCGCCAGCAGCCAAGACGCCAGGGCGGTTGGCTATGGCTACACCTTC. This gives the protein CASSQDARAVGYGYTF.

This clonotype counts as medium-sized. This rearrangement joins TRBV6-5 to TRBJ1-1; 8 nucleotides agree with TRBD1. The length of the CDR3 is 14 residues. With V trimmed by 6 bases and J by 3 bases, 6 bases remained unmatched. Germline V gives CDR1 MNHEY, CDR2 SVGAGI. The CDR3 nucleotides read TGTGCCAGCAGGGTGGGACAGGCTTACACTGAAGCTTTCTTT. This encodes CASRVGQAYTEAFF.

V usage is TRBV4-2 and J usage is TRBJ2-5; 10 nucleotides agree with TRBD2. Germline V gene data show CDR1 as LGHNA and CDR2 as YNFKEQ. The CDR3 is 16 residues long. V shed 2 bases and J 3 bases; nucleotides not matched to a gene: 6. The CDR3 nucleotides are TGTGCCAGCAGCCAACCCTCCGGGACTAGCGAAGAGACCCAGTACTTC. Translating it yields CASSQPSGTSEETQYF.

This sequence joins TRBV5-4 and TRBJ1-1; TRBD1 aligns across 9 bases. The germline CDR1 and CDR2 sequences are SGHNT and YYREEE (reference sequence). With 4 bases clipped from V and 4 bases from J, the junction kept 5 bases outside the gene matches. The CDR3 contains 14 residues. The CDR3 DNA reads TGTGCCAGCAGCGGGGACAGGGTTTTCACTGAAGCTTTCTTT. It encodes CASSGDRVFTEAFF.

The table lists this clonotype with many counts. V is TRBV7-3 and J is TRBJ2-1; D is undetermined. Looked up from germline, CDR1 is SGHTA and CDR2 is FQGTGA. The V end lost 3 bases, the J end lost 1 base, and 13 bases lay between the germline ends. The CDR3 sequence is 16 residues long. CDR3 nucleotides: TGTGCCAGCAGCTTTGACGGGTTCCGATCCTACAATGAGCAGTTCTTC. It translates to CASSFDGFRSYNEQFF.

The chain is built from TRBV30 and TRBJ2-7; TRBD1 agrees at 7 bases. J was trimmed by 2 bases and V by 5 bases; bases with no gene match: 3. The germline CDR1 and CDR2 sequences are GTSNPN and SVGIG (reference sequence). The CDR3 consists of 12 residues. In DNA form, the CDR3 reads TGTGCCTGGGACAGGGAGACCTACGAGCAGTACTTC. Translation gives CAWDRETYEQYF.

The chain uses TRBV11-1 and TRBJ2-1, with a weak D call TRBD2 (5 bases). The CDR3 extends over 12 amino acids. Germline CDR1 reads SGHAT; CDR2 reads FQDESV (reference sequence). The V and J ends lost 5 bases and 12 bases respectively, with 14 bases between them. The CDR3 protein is CASSISTTRQFF. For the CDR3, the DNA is TGTGCCAGCAGCATATCGACTACAAGGCAGTTCTTC.

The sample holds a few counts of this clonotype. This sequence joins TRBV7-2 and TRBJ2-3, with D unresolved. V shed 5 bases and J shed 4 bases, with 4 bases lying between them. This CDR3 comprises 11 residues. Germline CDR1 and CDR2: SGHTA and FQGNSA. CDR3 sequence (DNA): TGTGCCAGCAGCGTGCCAGATACGCAGTATTTT. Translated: CASSVPDTQYF.

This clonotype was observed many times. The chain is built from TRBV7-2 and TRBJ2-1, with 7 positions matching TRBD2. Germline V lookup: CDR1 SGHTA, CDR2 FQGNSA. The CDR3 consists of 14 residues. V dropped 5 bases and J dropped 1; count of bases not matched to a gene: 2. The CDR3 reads CASSGRGSYNEQFF. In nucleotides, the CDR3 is TGTGCCAGCAGCGGGCGGGGGTCCTACAATGAGCAGTTCTTC.

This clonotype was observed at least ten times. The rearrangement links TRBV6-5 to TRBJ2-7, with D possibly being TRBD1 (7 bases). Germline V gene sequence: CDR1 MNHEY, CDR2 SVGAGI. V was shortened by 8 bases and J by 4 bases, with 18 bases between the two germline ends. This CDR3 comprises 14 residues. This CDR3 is CASSRGGGKYEQYF. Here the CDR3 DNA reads TGTGCCAGCTCTCGAGGAGGGGGCAAGTACGAGCAGTACTTC.

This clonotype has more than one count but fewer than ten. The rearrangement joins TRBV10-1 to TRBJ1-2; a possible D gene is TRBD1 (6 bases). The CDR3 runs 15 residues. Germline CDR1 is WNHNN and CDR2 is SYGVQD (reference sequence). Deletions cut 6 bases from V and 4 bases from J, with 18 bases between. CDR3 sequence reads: CASRVTGLPSYGYTF. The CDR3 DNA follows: TGCGCCAGCAGGGTTACAGGGTTGCCAAGCTATGGCTACACCTTC.

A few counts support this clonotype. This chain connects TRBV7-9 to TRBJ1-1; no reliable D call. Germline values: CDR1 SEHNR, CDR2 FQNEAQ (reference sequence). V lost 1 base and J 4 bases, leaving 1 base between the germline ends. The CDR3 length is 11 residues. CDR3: CASSLVTEAFF. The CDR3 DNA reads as TGTGCCAGCAGCTTAGTCACTGAAGCTTTCTTT.

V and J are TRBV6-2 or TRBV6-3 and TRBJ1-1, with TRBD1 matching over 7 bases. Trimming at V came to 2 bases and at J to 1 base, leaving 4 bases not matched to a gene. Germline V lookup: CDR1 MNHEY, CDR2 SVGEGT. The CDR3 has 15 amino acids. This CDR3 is CASSYLHRGNTEAFF. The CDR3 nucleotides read TGTGCCAGCAGTTACCTGCACAGGGGGAACACTGAAGCTTTCTTT.

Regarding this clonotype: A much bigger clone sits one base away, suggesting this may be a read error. CDR3 sequence reads: CSDGVVEAFF. As DNA, the CDR3 is TGCAGCGATGGGGTTGTTGAAGCTTTCTTT. The V call is TRBV29-1, the J call TRBJ1-1; D uncertain. This CDR3 comprises 10 residues. V dropped 7 bases and J dropped 7 bases, with 10 bases sitting between them. From germline, CDR1 is SQVTM and CDR2 ANQGSEA.

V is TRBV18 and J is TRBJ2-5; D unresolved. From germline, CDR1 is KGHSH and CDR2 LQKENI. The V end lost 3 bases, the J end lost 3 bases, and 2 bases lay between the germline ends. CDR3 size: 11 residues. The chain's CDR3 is CASSPKETQYF. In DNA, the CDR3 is TGTGCCAGCTCACCTAAAGAGACCCAGTACTTC.

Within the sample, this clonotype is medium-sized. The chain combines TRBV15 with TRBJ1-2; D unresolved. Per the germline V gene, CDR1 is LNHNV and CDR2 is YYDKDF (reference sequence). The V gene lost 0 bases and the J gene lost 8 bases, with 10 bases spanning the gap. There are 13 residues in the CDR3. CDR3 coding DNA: TGTGCCACCAGCAGAGATCGAGGGTACGGCTACACCTTC. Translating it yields CATSRDRGYGYTF.

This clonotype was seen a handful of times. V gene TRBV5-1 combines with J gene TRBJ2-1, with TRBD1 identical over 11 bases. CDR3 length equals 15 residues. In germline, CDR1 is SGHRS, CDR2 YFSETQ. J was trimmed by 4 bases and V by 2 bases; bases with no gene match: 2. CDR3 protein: CASSLGTGGYNEQFF. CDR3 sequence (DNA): TGCGCCAGCAGCTTAGGGACAGGGGGTTACAATGAGCAGTTCTTC. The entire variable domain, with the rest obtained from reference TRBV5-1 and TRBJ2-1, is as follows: KAGVTQTPRYLIKTRGQQVTLSCSPISGHRSVSWYQQTPGQGLQFLFEYFSETQRNKGNFPGRFSGRQFSNSRSEMNVSTLELGDSALYLCASSLGTGGYNEQFFGPGTRLTVL.

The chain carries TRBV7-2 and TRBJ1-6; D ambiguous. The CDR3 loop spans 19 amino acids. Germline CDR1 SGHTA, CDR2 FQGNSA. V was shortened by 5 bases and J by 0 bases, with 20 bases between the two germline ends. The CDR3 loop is CASSIRPKTPSSYNSPLHF. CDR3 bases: TGTGCCAGCAGCATTCGACCCAAGACTCCAAGCTCCTATAATTCACCCCTCCACTTT. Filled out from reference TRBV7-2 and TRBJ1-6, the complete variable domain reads GAGVSQSPSNKVTEKGKDVELRCDPISGHTALYWYRQSLGQGLEFLIYFQGNSAPDKSGLPSDRFSAERTGGSVSTLTIQRTQQEDSAVYLCASSIRPKTPSSYNSPLHFGNGTRLTVT.

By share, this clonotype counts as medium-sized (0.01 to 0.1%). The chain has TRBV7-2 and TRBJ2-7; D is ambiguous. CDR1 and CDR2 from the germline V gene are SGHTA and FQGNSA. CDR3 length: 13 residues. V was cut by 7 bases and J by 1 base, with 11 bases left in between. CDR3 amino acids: CASKGPISYEQYF. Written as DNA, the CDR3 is TGTGCCAGCAAAGGACCGATATCCTACGAGCAGTACTTC. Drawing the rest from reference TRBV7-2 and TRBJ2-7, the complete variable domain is GAGVSQSPSNKVTEKGKDVELRCDPISGHTALYWYRQSLGQGLEFLIYFQGNSAPDKSGLPSDRFSAERTGGSVSTLTIQRTQQEDSAVYLCASKGPISYEQYFGPGTRLTVT.

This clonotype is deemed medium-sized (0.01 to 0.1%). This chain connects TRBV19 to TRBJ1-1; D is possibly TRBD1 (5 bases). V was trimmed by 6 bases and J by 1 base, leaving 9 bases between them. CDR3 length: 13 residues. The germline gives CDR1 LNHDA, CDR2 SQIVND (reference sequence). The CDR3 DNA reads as TGTGCCAGTAGCCAACAGGAGAACACTGAAGCTTTCTTT. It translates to CASSQQENTEAFF.

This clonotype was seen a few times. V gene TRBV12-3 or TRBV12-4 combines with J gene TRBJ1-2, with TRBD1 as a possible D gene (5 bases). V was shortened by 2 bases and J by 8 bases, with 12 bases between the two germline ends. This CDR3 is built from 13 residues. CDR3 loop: CASSLQGSGGYTF. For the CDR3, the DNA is TGTGCCAGCAGTTTACAGGGATCGGGAGGCTACACCTTC.